One and the same sample provided the 21 T cell receptor beta chains below, sequenced in a study of persistence of HIV-infected CD4 T cells. Sequencing used immunoSEQ version 4 in survey mode. Method: immunoSEQ multiplex PCR; TCRdb's copy keeps in-frame clones and lacks some. The sample yields about 30,000 clones, around 70% seen once. Cells were stimulated with overlapping HIV-1 Gag 15-mer peptides. Sorting of responding CD4+ T cells relied on upregulated CD40 ligand together with CD69. The antigens for these receptors are not known. Source: CD4+ T cells sorted from PBMCs after approximately 19-hour stimulation, taken from a patient who received antiretroviral therapy. These TCRs come from an adult man with HIV who was CMV-seropositive.

By sample fraction, this clone is medium-sized (0.01 to 0.1%). V usage is TRBV6-4 and J usage is TRBJ1-2; D is unresolved. The CDR3 length is 15 residues. Trimming removed 0 bases from V and 7 bases from J, with 15 bases in between. Germline CDR1 and CDR2: MRHNA and SNTAGT. In DNA form, the CDR3 reads TGTGCCAGCAGTGACTCGAGTGGAGGGAAACGTGGCTACACCTTC. Its protein is CASSDSSGGKRGYTF.

CDR3 region: CATSYGANTEAFF. CDR3 bases: TGTGCCACCAGTTACGGAGCGAACACTGAAGCTTTCTTT. This chain uses TRBV24-1 with TRBJ1-1; unclear D gene. The CDR3 consists of 13 residues. The germline V gene encodes CDR1 KGHDR and CDR2 SFDVKD. V lost 6 bases and J lost 1, with 8 bases in between.

This clone was found a few times. The CDR3 loop is CASSPGRGASTDTQYF. DNA for the CDR3: TGCGCCAGCAGTCCCGGGAGGGGCGCAAGCACAGATACGCAGTATTTT. V is TRBV5-1 and J is TRBJ2-3; 8 nucleotides align to TRBD2. The length of the CDR3 is 16 residues. Germline V gene lookup returns CDR1 SGHRS and CDR2 YFSETQ. V lost 5 bases and J lost 0; bases outside the gene matches: 8.

This clone occurred once. The chain couples TRBV5-1 to TRBJ2-3, with D possibly being TRBD2 (7 bases). V lost 7 bases, J lost 3 bases, and 15 bases lay in between. The CDR3 has 14 residues. Looked up from germline, CDR1 is SGHRS and CDR2 is YFSETQ. The CDR3 DNA is TGCGCCAGCGTCATGGGGGGGCATACAGATACGCAGTATTTT. This sequence encodes CASVMGGHTDTQYF. Drawing the rest from reference TRBV5-1 and TRBJ2-3, the complete variable domain is KAGVTQTPRYLIKTRGQQVTLSCSPISGHRSVSWYQQTPGQGLQFLFEYFSETQRNKGNFPGRFSGRQFSNSRSEMNVSTLELGDSALYLCASVMGGHTDTQYFGPGTRLTVL.

By share of the sample, this clone is medium-sized. This chain links TRBV5-6 with TRBJ1-5, with D tentatively TRBD1 (5 bases). Trimming shortened V by 3 bases and J by 2 bases, and 12 bases separated the two germline ends. The germline V gene has CDR1 SGHDT and CDR2 YYEEEE. The CDR3 runs to 15 residues. CDR3 residues: CASSYRRDRNQPQHF. CDR3 nucleotides: TGTGCCAGCAGCTACCGGAGGGACCGCAATCAGCCCCAGCATTTT.

The CDR3 loop is CASSSQVNTEAFF. The DNA of the CDR3 is TGTGCCAGCAGCTCACAGGTGAACACTGAAGCTTTCTTT. V and J are TRBV7-9 and TRBJ1-1; a weak D match, TRBD1 (5 bases). Germline V gene sequence: CDR1 SEHNR, CDR2 FQNEAQ (reference sequence). Trimming removed 4 bases from V and 0 bases from J, with 6 bases in between. CDR3 size: 13 residues.

The chain joins TRBV11-1 to TRBJ2-2; D perhaps matches TRBD1 (5 bases). Germline V gene data show CDR1 as SGHAT and CDR2 as FQDESV (reference sequence). The length of the CDR3 is 15 residues. V dropped 1 base and J dropped 7 bases, with 13 bases sitting between them. This chain's CDR3 is CASSLEGRADGELFF. In DNA form, the CDR3 reads TGTGCCAGCAGCTTAGAGGGCAGGGCGGACGGGGAGCTGTTTTTT.

This chain links TRBV7-9 with TRBJ1-5; D perhaps matches TRBD1 (6 bases). CDR1 and CDR2 from the germline V gene are SEHNR and FQNEAQ (reference sequence). This CDR3 comprises 16 residues. V gave up 5 bases and J gave up 3 bases, with 17 bases separating them. The chain's CDR3 is CASSPGTQGPNQPQHF. The CDR3 region has the DNA TGTGCCAGCAGCCCGGGGACACAGGGTCCCAATCAGCCCCAGCATTTT.

The V and J genes are TRBV7-9 and TRBJ2-7; TRBD1 matches 9 bases. Germline V gene data show CDR1 as SEHNR and CDR2 as FQNEAQ (reference sequence). The CDR3 sequence is 14 residues long. V shed 3 bases, J shed 3 bases, and the junction held 3 bases outside the gene matches. The CDR3 DNA follows: TGTGCCAGCAGCTTGGGACAGGGTCTCTACGAGCAGTACTTC. Protein: CASSLGQGLYEQYF. The whole variable domain, filled in from reference TRBV7-9 and TRBJ2-7, reads DTGVSQNPRHKITKRGQNVTFRCDPISEHNRLYWYRQTLGQGPEFLTYFQNEAQLEKSRLLSDRFSAERPKGSFSTLEIQRTEQGDSAMYLCASSLGQGLYEQYFGPGTRLTVT.

The genes are TRBV7-9 and TRBJ1-6; 7 bases are a match to TRBD1. Germline CDR1 is SEHNR and CDR2 is FQNEAQ (reference sequence). Germline trimming cut 1 base from V and 6 bases from J; bases unmatched to any gene: 12. This CDR3 is 18 amino acids long. CDR3 sequence (DNA): TGTGCCAGCAGCTTAGGGACCCGGGACAGCTTTTTTAATTCACCCCTCCACTTT. Its protein is CASSLGTRDSFFNSPLHF.

This clone was recorded only once. V gene TRBV27 combines with J gene TRBJ1-2; TRBD1 aligns across 7 bases. The CDR3 length is 15 residues. Germline trimming cut 6 bases from V and 0 bases from J; bases unmatched to any gene: 7. CDR1 MNHEY and CDR2 SMNVEV come from the germline V gene (reference sequence). The CDR3 DNA reads as TGTGCCAGCAGAGGACTGGGACAGACTAACTATGGCTACACCTTC. Translation: CASRGLGQTNYGYTF.

The chain is built from TRBV2 and TRBJ1-6; D is possibly TRBD1 (5 bases). This CDR3 contains 13 residues. Germline CDR1 is SNHLY and CDR2 is FYNNEI. Trimming pared 8 bases from V and 10 bases from J, leaving 15 bases between. In DNA form, the CDR3 reads TGTGCCAGCCACCTCAGGGCAAACTCACCCCTCCACTTT. This gives the protein CASHLRANSPLHF. The full variable domain, in which reference TRBV2 and TRBJ1-6 provide the parts outside the CDR3, is EPEVTQTPSHQVTQMGQEVILRCVPISNHLYFYWYRQILGQKVEFLVSFYNNEISEKSEIFDDQFSVERPDGSNFTLKIRSTKLEDSAMYFCASHLRANSPLHFGNGTRLTVT.

The V gene is TRBV7-2, the J gene TRBJ2-6, with D unresolved. With 4 bases removed from V and 1 base from J, the gap between germline ends came to 8 bases. Germline CDR1 is SGHTA and CDR2 is FQGNSA. This CDR3 contains 15 residues. The CDR3: CASSSTPSGANVLTF. The CDR3, as DNA: TGTGCCAGCAGCTCAACACCGTCTGGGGCCAACGTCCTGACTTTC.

The V and J genes are TRBV5-1 and TRBJ2-1; tentative D call: TRBD2 (5 bases). The CDR3 sequence is 14 residues long. Germline-derived CDR1 and CDR2 are SGHRS and YFSETQ. V shed 0 bases and J shed 4 bases, with 8 bases lying between them. As DNA, the CDR3 is TGCGCCAGCAGCTTGGGGGGAGTTTACAATGAGCAGTTCTTC. It specifies CASSLGGVYNEQFF.

The V call is TRBV18, the J call TRBJ2-1, with 11 bases matching TRBD2. This CDR3 has 20 residues. With 3 bases clipped from V and 4 bases from J, the junction kept 17 bases outside the gene matches. The V gene's germline CDR1 is KGHSH and CDR2 LQKENI. This CDR3 is CASSPGLGTSGRPRYNEQFF. CDR3 nucleotide sequence: TGTGCCAGCTCACCGGGTCTGGGGACTAGCGGACGACCTAGATACAATGAGCAGTTCTTC.

The chain links TRBV20-1 to TRBJ1-1, with unresolved D. The CDR3 totals 11 residues. Deletions cut 5 bases from V and 9 bases from J, with 13 bases between. Germline CDR1 and CDR2: DFQATT and SNEGSKA (reference sequence). This CDR3 reads CSAPRAEKAFF. The CDR3 nucleotides are TGCAGTGCTCCCCGCGCGGAGAAAGCTTTCTTT.

The rearrangement joins TRBV6-4 to TRBJ1-2, with unresolved D. Between the trimmed V and J ends, which lost 5 bases and 6 bases, there was a span of 13 bases. The CDR3 spans 13 residues. Germline V gene sequence: CDR1 MRHNA, CDR2 SNTAGT. CDR3 loop: CASSREEGNGYTF. CDR3 DNA sequence: TGTGCCAGCAGTCGGGAGGAAGGAAATGGCTACACCTTC.

V and J are TRBV11-3 and TRBJ2-3; 7 positions match TRBD1. The J segment lost 7 bases and the V segment lost 1 base, leaving 5 bases of the junction unmatched. CDR3 size: 14 residues. The germline gives CDR1 SGHNT, CDR2 YENEEA. The CDR3 DNA is TGTGCCAGCAGCTTAGGAGGGGGCCGGAATACGCAGTATTTT. Protein: CASSLGGGRNTQYF.

This chain connects TRBV5-1 to TRBJ1-1; D remains ambiguous. CDR1 is SGHRS and CDR2 is YFSETQ in the germline V gene. The CDR3 extends over 13 amino acids. In DNA, the CDR3 is TGCGCGTCCTCCCCGGGCCCTTCGACTGAAGCTTTCTTT. It translates to CASSPGPSTEAFF.

A word on this clone: Distinct nucleotide sequences in the sample also encode this CDR3. The genes are TRBV18 and TRBJ2-7, with a possible D match to TRBD1 (5 bases). V lost 2 bases and J lost 2, with 10 bases in between. The CDR3 length is 14 residues. Germline CDR1 KGHSH, CDR2 LQKENI. CDR3 bases: TGTGCCAGCTCACCAACCGACAGAGCCTACGAGCAGTACTTC. Translated, it gives CASSPTDRAYEQYF.

The CDR3 region is CASSRQGRFTDTQYF. The CDR3 DNA follows: TGTGCCAGCAGTCGACAGGGGAGGTTCACAGATACGCAGTATTTT. This chain uses TRBV6-5 with TRBJ2-3; 8 bases map to TRBD1. Per germline, CDR1 MNHEY and CDR2 SVGAGI. There are 15 residues in the CDR3. J gave up 2 bases and V 5 bases, and 6 bases lay outside the gene matches.